This entry lists 15 T cell receptor beta chains sequenced from one sample in a study of OX40 agonist ivuxolimab in advanced cancers. TCRdb's table, derived via immunoSEQ multiplex PCR, lists solely in-frame clones and lacks some. The sample records roughly 90,000 clones, 75% to 95% being singletons. The sequencing here drew on CD4+ or CD8+ T cells sorted from blood, taken in a trial of the OX40 agonist ivuxolimab. The receptors stem from an adult with an advanced solid tumor such as melanoma, head and neck, liver or kidney cancer.

The chain has TRBV7-9 and TRBJ2-5, with D possibly matching TRBD1 (6 bases). Trimming removed 3 bases at V and 2 bases at J, with 19 bases between. The germline V gene encodes CDR1 SEHNR and CDR2 FQNEAQ (reference sequence). The CDR3 covers 17 residues. The CDR3 region is CASSLGAHERRQETQYF. As DNA, the CDR3 is TGTGCCAGCAGCTTGGGGGCCCATGAGCGGAGGCAAGAGACCCAGTACTTC.

This clone has just a few counts. The chain joins TRBV28 to TRBJ2-2; D gene uncertain. The CDR3 totals 12 residues. Looked up from germline, CDR1 is MDHEN and CDR2 is SYDVKM. Trimming stripped 3 bases from V and 4 bases from J, with 3 bases between. The CDR3 DNA reads TGTGCCAGCAGTTTGTTCACCGGGGAGCTGTTTTTT. It translates to CASSLFTGELFF.

The CDR3 loop reads CASSSPLDNEQFF. The DNA of the CDR3 is TGTGCCAGCAGCTCCCCACTAGACAATGAGCAGTTCTTC. The rearrangement uses TRBV7-3 and TRBJ2-1; D might be TRBD2 (5 bases). The V gene's germline CDR1 is SGHTA and CDR2 FQGTGA. Trimming took off 4 bases at V and 5 bases at J, with 9 bases between the two ends. The CDR3 contains 13 residues.

This sequence joins TRBV5-6 and TRBJ1-2; 9 bases are a match to TRBD1. Trimming removed 0 bases from V and 4 bases from J; junction bases left unmatched: 4. Germline V gene data show CDR1 as SGHDT and CDR2 as YYEEEE. This CDR3 region has 15 residues. The CDR3 DNA follows: TGTGCCAGCAGCTTGGCCGGGACAGGGTTCTATGGCTACACCTTC. As protein: CASSLAGTGFYGYTF. The whole variable domain, filled in from reference TRBV5-6 and TRBJ1-2, reads DAGVTQSPTHLIKTRGQQVTLRCSPKSGHDTVSWYQQALGQGPQFIFQYYEEEERQRGNFPDRFSGHQFPNYSSELNVNALLLGDSALYLCASSLAGTGFYGYTFGSGTRLTVV.

The J gene is TRBJ2-1, the V gene TRBV14; 11 bases match TRBD2. The germline V gene has CDR1 SGHDN and CDR2 FVKESK. The trim removed 3 bases at V and 10 bases at J, leaving 11 bases unmatched. This CDR3 spans 16 amino acids. The chain's CDR3 is CASSQTPGLAADEQFF. The CDR3, as DNA: TGTGCCAGCAGCCAGACTCCGGGACTAGCGGCGGACGAGCAGTTCTTC. The variable domain in full, with the rest retrieved from reference TRBV14 and TRBJ2-1, is EAGVTQFPSHSVIEKGQTVTLRCDPISGHDNLYWYRRVMGKEIKFLLHFVKESKQDESGMPNNRFLAERTGGTYSTLKVQPAELEDSGVYFCASSQTPGLAADEQFFGPGTRLTVL.

The chain is built from TRBV27 and TRBJ2-7; D possibly corresponds to TRBD1 (5 bases). CDR1 is MNHEY, CDR2 SMNVEV, per germline (reference sequence). This CDR3 region has 14 residues. V lost 2 bases and J lost 1, with 9 bases in between. CDR3 amino acids: CASSLGQGSYEQYF. The CDR3 DNA sequence: TGTGCCAGCAGTTTAGGTCAGGGATCCTACGAGCAGTACTTC.

CDR3 sequence (DNA): TGTGCCAGCAGTTTAGGAGCAGGGGGGAACACTGAAGCTTTCTTT. Amino acid sequence: CASSLGAGGNTEAFF. The V and J genes are TRBV27 and TRBJ1-1; 7 bases line up with TRBD1. CDR3 length: 15 residues. V lost 2 bases and J lost 1; bases outside the gene matches: 4. From germline, CDR1 is MNHEY and CDR2 SMNVEV (reference sequence).

The V gene is TRBV9, the J gene TRBJ1-1; 7 positions match TRBD1. Germline V CDR1 and CDR2: SGDLS, YYNGEE. The CDR3 covers 16 residues. V gave up 0 bases and J gave up 4 bases; unmatched junction bases: 9. The DNA of the CDR3 is TGTGCCAGCAGCGTAGCTGGGGGAGACAGGGCCACTGAAGCTTTCTTT. Its protein product is CASSVAGGDRATEAFF.

The rearrangement links TRBV19 to TRBJ2-1; 10 nucleotides align to TRBD1. Germline V CDR1 and CDR2: LNHDA, SQIVND (reference sequence). J lost 9 bases, V lost 3 bases, and 5 bases had no gene match. The CDR3 is 14 residues long. The CDR3 is CASSIRQGAGEQFF. CDR3 DNA: TGTGCCAGTAGTATCAGACAGGGGGCCGGTGAGCAGTTCTTC.

V usage is TRBV6-4 and J usage is TRBJ2-7, with D hard to call. From germline, CDR1 is MRHNA and CDR2 SNTAGT. V was cut by 4 bases and J by 1 base, with 8 bases left in between. The CDR3 runs to 13 residues. The CDR3 bases are TGTGCCAGCAGTGGGCAGTGGTCCTACGAGCAGTACTTC. Its translation is CASSGQWSYEQYF.

The rearrangement links TRBV13 to TRBJ2-3, with 13 bases lining up with TRBD2. The CDR3 sequence is 17 residues long. Germline V gene data show CDR1 as PRHDT and CDR2 as FYEKMQ (reference sequence). J gave up 9 bases and V 8 bases, and 17 bases lay outside the gene matches. The chain's CDR3 is CASGSTTLLAGGPTQYF. CDR3 DNA: TGTGCCAGCGGATCCACCACATTACTAGCGGGAGGGCCGACGCAGTATTTT.

The chain employs TRBV6-6 and TRBJ2-5, with no clear D. The germline V gene encodes CDR1 MNHNY and CDR2 SVGAGI (reference sequence). V lost 7 bases, J lost 5 bases, and 17 bases lay in between. The CDR3 sequence is 14 residues long. The CDR3 is CASTAPRQGETQYF. In nucleotides, the CDR3 is TGTGCCAGCACAGCACCCCGCCAAGGGGAGACCCAGTACTTC.

The rearrangement joins TRBV7-8 to TRBJ2-1, with 7 bases that match TRBD2. This CDR3 contains 14 residues. CDR1 SGHVS and CDR2 FQNEAQ come from the germline V gene. The V gene end was trimmed by 1 base and the J gene end by 7 bases; junction bases not matched to a gene: 4. The CDR3 loop is CASSLGSSGNEQFF. The CDR3 nucleotides are TGTGCCAGCAGCTTAGGTTCTAGCGGAAATGAGCAGTTCTTC.

The chain uses TRBV5-6 and TRBJ2-7; 14 bases match TRBD2. The germline gives CDR1 SGHDT, CDR2 YYEEEE. Unmatched junction bases numbered 14, after V lost 7 bases and J lost 2 bases. The CDR3 has 18 residues. CDR3 sequence: CASSYGLAGGRYTYEQYF. DNA of the CDR3: TGTGCCAGCTCATACGGACTAGCGGGAGGCCGCTACACCTACGAGCAGTACTTC.

V and J are TRBV29-1 and TRBJ1-1, with 7 nucleotides matching TRBD1. The CDR3 has 13 amino acids. CDR1 SQVTM and CDR2 ANQGSEA come from the germline V gene. Trimming cost V 4 bases and J 1 base; bases outside gene matches: 3. The CDR3 loop reads CSVGAGGNTEAFF. CDR3 nucleotides: TGCAGCGTTGGGGCAGGGGGGAACACTGAAGCTTTCTTT.